This T cell receptor (beta chain) was captured in a study of shared clonotypes between healthy human individuals. Trimming stripped 2 bases from V and 0 bases from J, with 9 bases between. Germline V lookup: CDR1 SSHAT, CDR2 FNYEAQ (reference sequence). The CDR3 runs 15 residues. It was CD45RO-negative cells, positively selected for CCR7, that made up naive CD8 cells, with terminally differentiated effector memory CD45RA+ cells excluded. This table comes from immunoSEQ multiplex PCR, and its TCRdb copy is limited to in-frame clones, with some not included. Of hundreds of thousands of clones listed, 85% to 95% are singletons.

Sequenced material: naive CD8+ T cells sorted from blood. The rearrangement links TRBV7-7 to TRBJ2-3; D remains unclear. The clonotype was recovered from a young man in good health. The CDR3 reads CASSLSSASTDTQYF. The CDR3 bases are TGTGCCAGCAGCTTATCCAGTGCTAGCACAGATACGCAGTATTTT. The full variable domain, its missing parts supplied by reference TRBV7-7 and TRBJ2-3, is GAGVSQSPRYKVTKRGQDVTLRCDPISSHATLYWYQQALGQGPEFLTYFNYEAQPDKSGLPSDRFSAERPEGSISTLTIQRTEQRDSAMYRCASSLSSASTDTQYFGPGTRLTVL.